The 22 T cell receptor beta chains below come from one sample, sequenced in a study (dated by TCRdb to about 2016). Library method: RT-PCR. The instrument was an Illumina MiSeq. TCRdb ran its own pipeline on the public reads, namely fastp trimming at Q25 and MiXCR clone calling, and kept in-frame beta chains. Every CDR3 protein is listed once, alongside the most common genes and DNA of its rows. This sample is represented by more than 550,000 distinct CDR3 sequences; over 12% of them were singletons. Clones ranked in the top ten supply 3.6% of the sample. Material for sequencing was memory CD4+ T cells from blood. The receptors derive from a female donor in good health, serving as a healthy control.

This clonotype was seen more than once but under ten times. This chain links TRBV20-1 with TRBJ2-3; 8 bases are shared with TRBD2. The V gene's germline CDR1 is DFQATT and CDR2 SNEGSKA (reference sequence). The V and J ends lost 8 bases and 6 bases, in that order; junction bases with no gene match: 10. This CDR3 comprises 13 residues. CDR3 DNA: TGCAGTCCGGACTCGGGGGGGTCGGATACGCAGTATTTT. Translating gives CSPDSGGSDTQYF.

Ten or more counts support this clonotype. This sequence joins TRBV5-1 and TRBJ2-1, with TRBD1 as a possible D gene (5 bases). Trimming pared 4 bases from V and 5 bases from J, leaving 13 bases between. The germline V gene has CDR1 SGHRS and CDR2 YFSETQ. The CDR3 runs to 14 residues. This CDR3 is CASSLDSPNNEQFF. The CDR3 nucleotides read TGCGCCAGCAGCCTTGACAGCCCAAACAATGAGCAGTTCTTC.

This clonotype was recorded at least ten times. The CDR3 loop is CASSSTLSGNTIYF. For the CDR3, the DNA is TGTGCCAGCAGCTCCACCCTCTCTGGAAACACCATATATTTT. V usage is TRBV7-2 and J usage is TRBJ1-3; D remains ambiguous. CDR3 length: 14 amino acids. Germline V CDR1 and CDR2: SGHTA, FQGNSA. Trimming stripped 4 bases from V and 0 bases from J, with 7 bases between.

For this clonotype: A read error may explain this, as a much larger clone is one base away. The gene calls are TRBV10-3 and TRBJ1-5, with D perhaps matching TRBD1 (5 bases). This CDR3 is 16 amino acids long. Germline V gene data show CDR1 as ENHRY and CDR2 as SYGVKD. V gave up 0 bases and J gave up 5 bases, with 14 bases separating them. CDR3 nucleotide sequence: TGTGCCATCAGTGAGTCGGCAGTCGGGGGTCATCAGCCCCAGCATTTT. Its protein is CAISESAVGGHQPQHF.

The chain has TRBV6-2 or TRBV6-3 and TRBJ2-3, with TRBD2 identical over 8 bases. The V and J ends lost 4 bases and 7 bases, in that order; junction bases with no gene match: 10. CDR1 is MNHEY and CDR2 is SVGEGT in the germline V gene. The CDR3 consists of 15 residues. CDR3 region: CASSLGTRGSNTQYF. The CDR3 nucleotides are TGTGCCAGCAGTTTGGGGACTAGAGGTAGTAATACGCAGTATTTT.

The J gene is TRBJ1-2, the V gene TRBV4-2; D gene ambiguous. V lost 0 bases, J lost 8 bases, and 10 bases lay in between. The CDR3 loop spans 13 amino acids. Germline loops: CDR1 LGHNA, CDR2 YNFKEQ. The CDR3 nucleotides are TGTGCCAGCAGCCAAGACCGAAACTCCGGCTACACCTTC. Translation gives CASSQDRNSGYTF.

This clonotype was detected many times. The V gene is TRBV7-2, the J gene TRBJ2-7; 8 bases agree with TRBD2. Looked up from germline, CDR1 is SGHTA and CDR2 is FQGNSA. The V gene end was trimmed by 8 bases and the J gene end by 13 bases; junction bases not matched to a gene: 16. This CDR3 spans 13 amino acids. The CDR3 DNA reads TGTGCCAGCGGCCCCGTCGGGGGGACTAGAATCTACTTC. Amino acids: CASGPVGGTRIYF. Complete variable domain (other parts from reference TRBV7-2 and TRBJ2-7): GAGVSQSPSNKVTEKGKDVELRCDPISGHTALYWYRQSLGQGLEFLIYFQGNSAPDKSGLPSDRFSAERTGGSVSTLTIQRTQQEDSAVYLCASGPVGGTRIYFGPGTRLTVT.

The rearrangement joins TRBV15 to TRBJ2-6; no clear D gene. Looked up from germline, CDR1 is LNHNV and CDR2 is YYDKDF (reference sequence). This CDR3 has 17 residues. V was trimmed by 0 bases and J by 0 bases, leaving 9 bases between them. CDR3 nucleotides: TGTGCCACCAGCAGAGAATCCTTAAACTCTGGGGCCAACGTCCTGACTTTC. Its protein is CATSRESLNSGANVLTF.

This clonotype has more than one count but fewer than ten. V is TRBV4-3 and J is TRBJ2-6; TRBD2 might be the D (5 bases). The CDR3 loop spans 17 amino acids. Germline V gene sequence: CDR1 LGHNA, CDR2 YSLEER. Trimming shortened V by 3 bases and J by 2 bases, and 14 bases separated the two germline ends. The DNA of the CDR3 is TGCGCCAGCAGCCACCACTCTGTGGGAGCTGGGGCCAACGTCCTGACTTTC. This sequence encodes CASSHHSVGAGANVLTF.

CDR3 sequence reads: CASSPRGTSGTYEQYF. DNA of the CDR3: TGTGCCAGCAGCCCCCGTGGGACTAGCGGGACGTACGAGCAGTACTTC. The chain has TRBV3-1 and TRBJ2-7; 13 positions match TRBD2. The V segment lost 4 bases and the J segment 4 bases; nucleotides outside the gene matches: 7. Germline-derived CDR1 and CDR2 are LGHDT and YNNKEL (reference sequence). This CDR3 contains 16 residues.

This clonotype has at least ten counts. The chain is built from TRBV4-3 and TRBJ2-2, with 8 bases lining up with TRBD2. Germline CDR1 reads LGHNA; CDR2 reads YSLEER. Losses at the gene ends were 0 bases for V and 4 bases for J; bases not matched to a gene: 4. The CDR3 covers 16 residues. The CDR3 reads CASSQDLAGRTGELFF. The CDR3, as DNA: TGCGCCAGCAGCCAAGATTTAGCGGGGCGCACCGGGGAGCTGTTTTTT.

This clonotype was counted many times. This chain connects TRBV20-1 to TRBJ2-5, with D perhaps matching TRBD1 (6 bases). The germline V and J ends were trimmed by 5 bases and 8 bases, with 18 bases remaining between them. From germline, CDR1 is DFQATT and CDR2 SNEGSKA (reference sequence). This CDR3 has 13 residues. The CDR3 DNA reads TGCAGTGCTCCCCGCAAGGGGGAGCGAACCCAGTACTTC. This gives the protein CSAPRKGERTQYF.

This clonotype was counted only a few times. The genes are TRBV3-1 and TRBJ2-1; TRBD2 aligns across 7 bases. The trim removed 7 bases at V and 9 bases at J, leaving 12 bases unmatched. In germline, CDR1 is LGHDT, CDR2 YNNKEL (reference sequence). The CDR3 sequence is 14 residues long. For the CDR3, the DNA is TGTGCCAGCACCCCGACTAGCAGCTCCGCTGAGCAGTTCTTC. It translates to CASTPTSSSAEQFF.

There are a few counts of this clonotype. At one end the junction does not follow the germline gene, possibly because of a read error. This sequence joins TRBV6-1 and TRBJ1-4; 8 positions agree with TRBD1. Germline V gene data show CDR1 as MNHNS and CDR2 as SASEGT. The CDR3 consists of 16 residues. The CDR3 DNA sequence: TGTGCCAGCAGCGAAGACAGGGGCCAGCGCTGGATGCAACTGTTTTTT. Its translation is CASSEDRGQRWMQLFF.

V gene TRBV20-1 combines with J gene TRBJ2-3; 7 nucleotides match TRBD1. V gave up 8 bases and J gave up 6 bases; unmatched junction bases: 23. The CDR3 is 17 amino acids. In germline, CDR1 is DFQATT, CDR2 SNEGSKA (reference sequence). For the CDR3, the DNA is TGCAGTTCAGACAGGGACAGCACTGGGGGAGTGAGGGATACGCAGTATTTT. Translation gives CSSDRDSTGGVRDTQYF.

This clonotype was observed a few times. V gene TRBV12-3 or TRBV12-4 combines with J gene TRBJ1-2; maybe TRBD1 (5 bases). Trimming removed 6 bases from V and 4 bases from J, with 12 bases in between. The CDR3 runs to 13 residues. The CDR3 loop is CASSRGTVYGYTF. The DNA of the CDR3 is TGTGCCAGCAGCCGAGGGACGGTCTATGGCTACACCTTC.

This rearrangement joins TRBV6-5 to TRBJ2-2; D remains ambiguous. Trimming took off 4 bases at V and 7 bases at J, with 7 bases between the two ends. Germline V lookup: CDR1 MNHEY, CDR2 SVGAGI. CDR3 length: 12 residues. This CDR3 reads CASSSVGGELFF. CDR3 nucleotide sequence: TGTGCCAGCAGTTCAGTAGGCGGGGAGCTGTTTTTT.

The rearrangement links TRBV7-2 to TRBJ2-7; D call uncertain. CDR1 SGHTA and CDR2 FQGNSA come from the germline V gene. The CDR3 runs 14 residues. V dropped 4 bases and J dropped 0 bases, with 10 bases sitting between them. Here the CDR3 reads CASSSDRYSYEQYF. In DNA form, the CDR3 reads TGTGCCAGCAGCTCGGACCGTTACTCCTACGAGCAGTACTTC.

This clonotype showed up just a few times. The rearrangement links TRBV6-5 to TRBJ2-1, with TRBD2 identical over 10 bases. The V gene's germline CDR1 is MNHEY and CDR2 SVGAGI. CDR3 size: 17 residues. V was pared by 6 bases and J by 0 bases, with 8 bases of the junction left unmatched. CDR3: CASRGSASGGSYNEQFF. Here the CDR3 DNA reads TGTGCCAGCAGGGGGTCAGCTAGCGGGGGCTCCTACAATGAGCAGTTCTTC.

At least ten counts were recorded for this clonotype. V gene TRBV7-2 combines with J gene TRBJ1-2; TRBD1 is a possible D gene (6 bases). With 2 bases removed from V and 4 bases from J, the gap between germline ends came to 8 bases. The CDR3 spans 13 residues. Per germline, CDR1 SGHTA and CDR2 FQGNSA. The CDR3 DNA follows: TGTGCCAGCAGCTTAACAGGGTCCTATGGCTACACCTTC. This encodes CASSLTGSYGYTF.

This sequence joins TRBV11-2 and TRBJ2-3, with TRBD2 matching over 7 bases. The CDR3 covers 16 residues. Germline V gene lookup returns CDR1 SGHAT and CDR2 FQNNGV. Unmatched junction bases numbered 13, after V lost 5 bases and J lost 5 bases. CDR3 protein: CASSLRAGADEDTQYF. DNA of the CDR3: TGTGCCAGCAGCCTACGTGCGGGAGCGGATGAAGATACGCAGTATTTT. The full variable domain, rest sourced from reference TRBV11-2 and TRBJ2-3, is EAGVAQSPRYKIIEKRQSVAFWCNPISGHATLYWYQQILGQGPKLLIQFQNNGVVDDSQLPKDRFSAERLKGVDSTLKIQPAKLEDSAVYLCASSLRAGADEDTQYFGPGTRLTVL.

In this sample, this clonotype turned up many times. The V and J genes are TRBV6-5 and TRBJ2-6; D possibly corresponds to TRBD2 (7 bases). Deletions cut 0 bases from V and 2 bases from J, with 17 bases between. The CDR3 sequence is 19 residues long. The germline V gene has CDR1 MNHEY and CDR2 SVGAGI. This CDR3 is CASSYSSRGHDPGANVLTF. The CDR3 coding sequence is TGTGCCAGCAGTTACTCGTCGCGGGGGCACGACCCTGGGGCCAACGTCCTGACTTTC.